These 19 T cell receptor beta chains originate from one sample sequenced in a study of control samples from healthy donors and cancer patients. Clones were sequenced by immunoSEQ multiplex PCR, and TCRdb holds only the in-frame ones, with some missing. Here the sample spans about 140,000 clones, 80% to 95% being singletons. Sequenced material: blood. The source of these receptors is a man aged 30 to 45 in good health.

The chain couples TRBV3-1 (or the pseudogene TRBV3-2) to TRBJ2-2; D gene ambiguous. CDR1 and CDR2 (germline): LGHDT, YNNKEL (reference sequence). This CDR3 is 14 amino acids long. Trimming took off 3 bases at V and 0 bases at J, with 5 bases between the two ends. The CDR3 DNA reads TGTGCCAGCAGCCAGGGTTCGAACACCGGGGAGCTGTTTTTT. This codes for CASSQGSNTGELFF.

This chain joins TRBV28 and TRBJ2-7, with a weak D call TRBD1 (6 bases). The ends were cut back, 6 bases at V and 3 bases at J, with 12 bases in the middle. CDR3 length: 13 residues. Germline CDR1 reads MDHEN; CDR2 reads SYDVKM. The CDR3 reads CASRLQGDYEQYF. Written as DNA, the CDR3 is TGTGCCAGCAGGCTACAGGGAGACTACGAGCAGTACTTC. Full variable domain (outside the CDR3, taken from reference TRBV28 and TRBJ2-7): DVKVTQSSRYLVKRTGEKVFLECVQDMDHENMFWYRQDPGLGLRLIYFSYDVKMKEKGDIPEGYSVSREKKERFSLILESASTNQTSMYLCASRLQGDYEQYFGPGTRLTVT.

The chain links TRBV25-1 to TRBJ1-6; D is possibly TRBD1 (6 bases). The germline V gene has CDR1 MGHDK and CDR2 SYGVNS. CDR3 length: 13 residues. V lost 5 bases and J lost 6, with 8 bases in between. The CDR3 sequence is CASSTGPNSPLHF. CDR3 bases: TGTGCCAGCAGTACAGGGCCTAATTCACCCCTCCACTTT.

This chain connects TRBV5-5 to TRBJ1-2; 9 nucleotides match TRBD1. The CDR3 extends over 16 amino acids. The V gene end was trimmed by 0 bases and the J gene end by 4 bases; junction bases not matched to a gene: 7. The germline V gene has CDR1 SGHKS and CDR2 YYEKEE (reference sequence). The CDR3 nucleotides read TGTGCCAGCAGCTTGGTACCGGACAGGGGATTCTATGGCTACACCTTC. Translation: CASSLVPDRGFYGYTF.

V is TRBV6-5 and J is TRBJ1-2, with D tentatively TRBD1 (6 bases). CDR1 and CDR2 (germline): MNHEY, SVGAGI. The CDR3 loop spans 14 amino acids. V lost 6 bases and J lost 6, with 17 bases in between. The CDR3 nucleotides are TGTGCCAGCAGCCTTTTAAGTCAGGGGAATGGCTACACCTTC. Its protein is CASSLLSQGNGYTF.

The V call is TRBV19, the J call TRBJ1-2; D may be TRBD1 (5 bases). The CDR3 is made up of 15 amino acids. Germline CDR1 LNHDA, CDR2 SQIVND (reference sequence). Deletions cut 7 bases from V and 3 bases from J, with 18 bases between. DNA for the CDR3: TGTGCCAGTAACAAGAAAAGGGACGGACACTATGGCTACACCTTC. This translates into CASNKKRDGHYGYTF. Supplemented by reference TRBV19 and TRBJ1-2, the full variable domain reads DGGITQSPKYLFRKEGQNVTLSCEQNLNHDAMYWYRQDPGQGLRLIYYSQIVNDFQKGDIAEGYSVSREKKESFPLTVTSAQKNPTAFYLCASNKKRDGHYGYTFGSGTRLTVV.

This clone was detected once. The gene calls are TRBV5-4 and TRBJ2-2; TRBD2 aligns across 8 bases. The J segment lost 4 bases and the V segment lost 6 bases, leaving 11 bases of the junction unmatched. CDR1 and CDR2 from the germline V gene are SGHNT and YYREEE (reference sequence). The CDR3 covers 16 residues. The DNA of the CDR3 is TGTGCCAGCACCAGAAGCGGGAGAAGTAGCACCGGGGAGCTGTTTTTT. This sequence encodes CASTRSGRSSTGELFF.

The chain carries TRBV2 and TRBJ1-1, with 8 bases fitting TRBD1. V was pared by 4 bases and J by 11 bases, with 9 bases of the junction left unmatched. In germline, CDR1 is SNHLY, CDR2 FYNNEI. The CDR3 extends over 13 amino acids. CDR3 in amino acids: CASSGGQGAEAFF. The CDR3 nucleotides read TGTGCCAGCAGTGGTGGGCAGGGGGCCGAGGCTTTCTTT.

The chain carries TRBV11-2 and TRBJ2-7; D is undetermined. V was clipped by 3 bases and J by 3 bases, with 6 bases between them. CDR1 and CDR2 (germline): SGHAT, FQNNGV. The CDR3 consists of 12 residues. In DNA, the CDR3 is TGTGCCAGCAGCTTGACCAGCTACGAGCAGTACTTC. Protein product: CASSLTSYEQYF. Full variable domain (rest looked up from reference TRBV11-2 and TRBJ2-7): EAGVAQSPRYKIIEKRQSVAFWCNPISGHATLYWYQQILGQGPKLLIQFQNNGVVDDSQLPKDRFSAERLKGVDSTLKIQPAKLEDSAVYLCASSLTSYEQYFGPGTRLTVT.

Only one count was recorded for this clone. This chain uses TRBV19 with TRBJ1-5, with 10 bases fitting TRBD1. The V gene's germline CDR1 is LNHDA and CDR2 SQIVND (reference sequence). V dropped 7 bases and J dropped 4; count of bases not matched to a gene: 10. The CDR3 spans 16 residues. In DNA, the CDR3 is TGTGCCAGTACCCGGCCCGGGACAGGGGTGAATCAGCCCCAGCATTTT. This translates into CASTRPGTGVNQPQHF.

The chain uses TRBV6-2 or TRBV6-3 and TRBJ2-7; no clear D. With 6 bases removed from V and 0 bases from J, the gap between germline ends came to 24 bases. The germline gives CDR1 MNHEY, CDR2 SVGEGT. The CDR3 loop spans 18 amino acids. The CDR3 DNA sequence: TGTGCCAGCAGCGTCGCTTCGGGTGTCGCGTCCTACTCCTACGAGCAGTACTTC. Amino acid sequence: CASSVASGVASYSYEQYF.

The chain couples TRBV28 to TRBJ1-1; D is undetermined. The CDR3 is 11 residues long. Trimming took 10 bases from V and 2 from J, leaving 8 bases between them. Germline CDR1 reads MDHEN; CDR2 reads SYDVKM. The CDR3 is CATLSNTEAFF. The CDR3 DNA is TGTGCCACCCTTTCTAACACTGAAGCTTTCTTT.

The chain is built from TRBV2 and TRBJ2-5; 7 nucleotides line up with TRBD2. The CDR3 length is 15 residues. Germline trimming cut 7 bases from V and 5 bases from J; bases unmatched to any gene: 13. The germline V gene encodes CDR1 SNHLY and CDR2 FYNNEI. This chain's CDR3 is CASIGGWRERETQYF. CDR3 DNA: TGTGCCAGCATCGGGGGGTGGCGGGAGCGGGAGACCCAGTACTTC. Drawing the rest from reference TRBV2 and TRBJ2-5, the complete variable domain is EPEVTQTPSHQVTQMGQEVILRCVPISNHLYFYWYRQILGQKVEFLVSFYNNEISEKSEIFDDQFSVERPDGSNFTLKIRSTKLEDSAMYFCASIGGWRERETQYFGPGTRLLVL.

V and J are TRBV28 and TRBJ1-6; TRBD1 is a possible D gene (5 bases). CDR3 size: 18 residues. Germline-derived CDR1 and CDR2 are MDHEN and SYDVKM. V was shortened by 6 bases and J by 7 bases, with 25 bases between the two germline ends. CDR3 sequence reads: CASRTIGAIYSQNSPLHF. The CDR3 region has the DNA TGTGCCAGCAGGACTATAGGGGCTATCTATTCTCAGAATTCACCCCTCCACTTT.

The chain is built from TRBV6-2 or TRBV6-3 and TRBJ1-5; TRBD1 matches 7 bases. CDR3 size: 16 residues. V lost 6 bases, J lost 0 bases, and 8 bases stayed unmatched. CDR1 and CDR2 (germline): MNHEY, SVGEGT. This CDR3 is CASSDGTAISNQPQHF. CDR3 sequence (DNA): TGTGCCAGCAGCGACGGGACAGCAATTAGCAATCAGCCCCAGCATTTT.

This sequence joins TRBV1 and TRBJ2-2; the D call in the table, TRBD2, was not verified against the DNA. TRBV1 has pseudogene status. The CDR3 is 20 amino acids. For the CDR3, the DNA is TGCACCAGCAGCCAAGATCGGACTAGCGGGAGCATAATCAACACCGGGGAGCTGTTTTTT. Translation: CTSSQDRTSGSIINTGELFF.

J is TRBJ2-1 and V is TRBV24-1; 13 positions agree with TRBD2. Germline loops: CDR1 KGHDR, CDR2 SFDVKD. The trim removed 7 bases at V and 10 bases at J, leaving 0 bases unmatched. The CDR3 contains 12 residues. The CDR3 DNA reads TGTGCCACCAGACTAGCGGGAGGGGAGCAGTTCTTC. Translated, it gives CATRLAGGEQFF.

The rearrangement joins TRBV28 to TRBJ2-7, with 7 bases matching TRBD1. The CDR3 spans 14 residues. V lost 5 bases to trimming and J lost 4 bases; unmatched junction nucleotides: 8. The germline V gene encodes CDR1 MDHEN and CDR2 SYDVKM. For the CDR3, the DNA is TGTGCCAGCAGTCCACAGGGGTATGGATACGAGCAGTACTTC. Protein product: CASSPQGYGYEQYF.

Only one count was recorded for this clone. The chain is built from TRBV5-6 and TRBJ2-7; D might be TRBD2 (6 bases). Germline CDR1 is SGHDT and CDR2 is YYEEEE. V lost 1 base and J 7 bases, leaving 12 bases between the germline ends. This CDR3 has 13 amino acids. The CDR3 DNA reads TGTGCCAGCAGCTTGTCCGTAGCGGAGGAGCAGTACTTC. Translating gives CASSLSVAEEQYF.